Described below is a single T cell receptor beta chain sequence and its context. Terminally differentiated effector memory CD45RA+ cells were excluded from the naive CD8 cells, which were CD45RO-negative and positively selected for CCR7. The data were obtained in a study of shared clonotypes between healthy human individuals. On the study more broadly: Each donor's CD8 memory used one plate, CD8 naive two, each CD4 subset three.

The CDR3 length is 14 residues. Looked up from germline, CDR1 is SQVTM and CDR2 is ANQGSEA. The ends were cut back, 3 bases at V and 3 bases at J, with 14 bases in the middle. It was 150 to 250 ng DNA, about 30,000 T cell genomes, that sorted-subset replicate PCRs used. Measured with immunoSEQ multiplex PCR; TCRdb has only the in-frame clones, and not every one. The sample has some 2 million clones; less than 95% are singletons. This receptor was identified in a man aged 18 to 30 in good health. Sequencing input: naive CD8+ T cells sorted from blood. The V and J genes are TRBV29-1 and TRBJ2-5; tentative D call: TRBD1 (6 bases). This chain's CDR3 is CSVDTRDTEETQYF. For the CDR3, the DNA is TGCAGCGTTGACACCCGGGACACAGAAGAGACCCAGTACTTC.